One and the same sample provided the 14 T cell receptor beta chains below, sequenced in a study of metastatic and nonmetastatic thyroid tumors. TCRdb re-analyzed the PCR reads through MiXCR. The repertoire consists of more than 40,000 clones, with approximately 3% occurring once and the leading ten covering 9.5% to 10%. Prior to thyroid surgery, none of the patients had received any treatment. The sequencing sample was made of blood. The receptors originated from a female donor with papillary thyroid cancer or a benign thyroid nodule (not recorded which). Some clones in this sample may be carry-over from other donors' samples.

This clone was found many times. CDR3 residues: CASRRVPGTQDEKLFF. In nucleotides, the CDR3 is TGTGCCAGCAGGAGAGTTCCCGGGACACAGGATGAAAAACTGTTTTTT. The chain links TRBV5-5 to TRBJ1-4, with D maybe TRBD1 (6 bases). V was pared by 5 bases and J by 6 bases, with 20 bases between. Germline V gene data show CDR1 as SGHKS and CDR2 as YYEKEE (reference sequence). CDR3 length: 16 amino acids. Filled out from reference TRBV5-5 and TRBJ1-4, the complete variable domain reads DAGVTQSPTHLIKTRGQQVTLRCSPISGHKSVSWYQQVLGQGPQFIFQYYEKEERGRGNFPDRFSARQFPNYSSELNVNALLLGDSALYLCASRRVPGTQDEKLFFGSGTQLSVL.

This clone was picked up many times. The genes are TRBV7-9 and TRBJ1-4, with a tentative D call TRBD1 (5 bases). Germline V gene sequence: CDR1 SEHNR, CDR2 FQNEAQ (reference sequence). The CDR3 spans 16 residues. V was pared by 4 bases and J by 0 bases, with 12 bases between. The CDR3 bases are TGTGCCAGCAGCTCAAGACAGAGCTCAACTAATGAAAAACTGTTTTTT. As protein: CASSSRQSSTNEKLFF.

This clone was observed at least ten times. The chain couples TRBV30 to TRBJ2-5; perhaps TRBD2 as D (6 bases). The germline V gene encodes CDR1 GTSNPN and CDR2 SVGIG (reference sequence). V dropped 0 bases and J dropped 1 base, with 9 bases sitting between them. The CDR3 totals 14 residues. The CDR3 sequence is CAWSVSGFQETQYF. As DNA, the CDR3 is TGTGCCTGGAGTGTTAGCGGATTCCAAGAGACCCAGTACTTC.

This clone has a count of ten or more. The chain recombines TRBV5-1 with TRBJ2-5, with 10 positions matching TRBD2. This CDR3 has 15 amino acids. The V gene's germline CDR1 is SGHRS and CDR2 YFSETQ. The V and J ends lost 3 bases and 3 bases, in that order; junction bases with no gene match: 5. The CDR3, as DNA: TGCGCCAGCAGCTCCTCCGGGACTAGCGAAGAGACCCAGTACTTC. This encodes CASSSSGTSEETQYF.

In its sample, this clone was seen many times. V usage is TRBV27 and J usage is TRBJ2-3; 7 nucleotides agree with TRBD2. CDR3 size: 15 residues. The V segment lost 6 bases and the J segment 0 bases; nucleotides outside the gene matches: 6. The germline V gene has CDR1 MNHEY and CDR2 SMNVEV (reference sequence). In DNA, the CDR3 is TGTGCCAGCAGGAGCGGGATCTCTAGCACAGATACGCAGTATTTT. It encodes CASRSGISSTDTQYF.

This clone was found many times. V usage is TRBV6-4 and J usage is TRBJ2-1, with 10 bases matching TRBD2. Per germline, CDR1 MRHNA and CDR2 SNTAGT. The V gene end was trimmed by 3 bases and the J gene end by 7 bases; junction bases not matched to a gene: 6. This CDR3 has 15 amino acids. CDR3 residues: CASSERAGGQNEQFF. The CDR3 DNA sequence: TGTGCCAGCAGTGAAAGAGCGGGGGGGCAAAATGAGCAGTTCTTC.

This clone turned up a few times. The chain is built from TRBV6-5 and TRBJ2-7; either TRBD1 or TRBD2 may supply D (5 bases each). CDR3 length equals 14 residues. Germline V gene lookup returns CDR1 MNHEY and CDR2 SVGAGI. Trimming took off 4 bases at V and 8 bases at J, with 18 bases between the two ends. CDR3: CASSSAPGPRQQYF. In nucleotides, the CDR3 is TGTGCCAGCAGTTCGGCACCGGGACCCCGTCAGCAGTACTTC.

This clone was counted many times. The chain carries TRBV11-2 and TRBJ1-4, with D perhaps matching TRBD1 (5 bases). The CDR3 sequence is 15 residues long. From germline, CDR1 is SGHAT and CDR2 FQNNGV. Trimming took off 1 base at V and 7 bases at J, with 13 bases between the two ends. The CDR3 DNA sequence: TGTGCCAGCAGCTTAGGGGCCGGGACTTTTGAAAAACTGTTTTTT. Translation gives CASSLGAGTFEKLFF.

By share, this clone counts as medium-sized. The chain carries TRBV20-1 and TRBJ1-1, with 10 bases identical to TRBD1. V dropped 5 bases and J dropped 4; count of bases not matched to a gene: 4. This CDR3 region has 13 residues. Germline assignment: CDR1 DFQATT and CDR2 SNEGSKA (reference sequence). CDR3 protein: CSAPGTGVTEAFF. CDR3 bases: TGCAGTGCTCCCGGGACAGGGGTCACTGAAGCTTTCTTT.

V and J are TRBV19 and TRBJ1-5, with D unresolved. V lost 3 bases, J lost 0 bases, and 6 bases lay in between. The CDR3 covers 14 residues. CDR1 and CDR2 from the germline V gene are LNHDA and SQIVND (reference sequence). The CDR3 protein is CASSMDHSNQPQHF. CDR3 sequence (DNA): TGTGCCAGTAGTATGGACCATAGCAATCAGCCCCAGCATTTT.

This clone was seen a few times. This sequence joins TRBV4-1 and TRBJ1-4; 9 nucleotides match TRBD1. The V gene end was trimmed by 1 base and the J gene end by 8 bases; junction bases not matched to a gene: 11. The CDR3 is made up of 17 amino acids. Germline lookup yields CDR1 MGHRA and CDR2 YSYEKL. DNA for the CDR3: TGCGCCAGCAGCCAAGGCGTAGGGACAGGGAGGAGGGAAAAACTGTTTTTT. This gives the protein CASSQGVGTGRREKLFF.

This clone turned up a few times. This sequence joins TRBV12-3 or TRBV12-4 and TRBJ2-7; either TRBD1 or TRBD2 may fit D (5 bases each). The CDR3 has 15 residues. Trimming took off 3 bases at V and 6 bases at J, with 18 bases between the two ends. DNA of the CDR3: TGTGCCAGCAGTTTGAGTAGCCAGGGCGCGGGCGAGCAGTACTTC. This sequence encodes CASSLSSQGAGEQYF.

This clone has a count of ten or more. The chain links TRBV7-6 to TRBJ2-7; 11 bases line up with TRBD1. This CDR3 has 14 residues. V shed 2 bases and J 7 bases; nucleotides not matched to a gene: 4. Germline V gene lookup returns CDR1 SGHVS and CDR2 FNYEAQ. The CDR3 sequence: CASSLRGTGGEQYF. In DNA, the CDR3 is TGTGCCAGCAGCTTAAGGGGGACAGGGGGTGAGCAGTACTTC.

This clone was counted at least ten times. The CDR3 sequence: CASSMGGNQPQHF. The DNA for the CDR3 is TGTGCCAGCAGTATGGGGGGCAATCAGCCCCAGCATTTT. V gene TRBV28 combines with J gene TRBJ1-5, with a possible D match to TRBD1 (5 bases). Germline assignment: CDR1 MDHEN and CDR2 SYDVKM. The CDR3 is 13 amino acids. The V and J ends lost 5 bases and 2 bases respectively, with 7 bases between them.